The TCR beta chain described here comes from a study of blood T cell repertoires in COVID-19. On the study more broadly: Some COVID-19 samples were acute and others convalescent; all came from the United States, Italy and Spain. PBMCs, B-cell-depleted T cells, or T cells provided the cDNA or gDNA that made up the material.

Some clones are missing from TCRdb's copy, which holds only in-frame ones; the method was immunoSEQ multiplex PCR. This table holds fewer than 250,000 clones, approximately 90% found once. Trimming took 4 bases from V and 0 from J, leaving 10 bases between them. The germline CDR1 and CDR2 sequences are SGHRS and YFSETQ. This CDR3 contains 15 residues. This clonotype was sampled from a man between 65 and 85 years old with acute or convalescent COVID-19. The V gene is TRBV5-1, the J gene TRBJ1-4; possible D gene TRBD1, 6 bases. Sequencing was done on a sample of peripheral blood. The CDR3 DNA follows: TGCGCCAGCAGCGACAGGTTCACAACTAATGAAAAACTGTTTTTT. It translates to CASSDRFTTNEKLFF.